A single sample gave rise to the 19 T cell receptor beta chains below, sequenced in a study of PD-1 blockade in classical Hodgkin lymphoma. Relapse after autologous stem cell transplantation occurred in every patient, and brentuximab vedotin exposure varied. Clones were read by immunoSEQ multiplex PCR, and TCRdb kept only the in-frame ones, dropping some. The data contain roughly 35,000 clones, 85% to 90% of them singletons. Sequencing was performed on peripheral blood mononuclear cells (PBMCs), taken before the second cycle of nivolumab. These receptors originate from a human donor with classical Hodgkin lymphoma.

This chain uses TRBV27 with TRBJ1-5; perhaps TRBD1 as D (5 bases). The germline V gene encodes CDR1 MNHEY and CDR2 SMNVEV (reference sequence). The CDR3 runs to 13 residues. Between the trimmed V and J ends, which lost 1 base and 7 bases, there was a span of 8 bases. The CDR3 nucleotides read TGTGCCAGCAGTTTATTGGGGGACCAGCCCCAGCATTTT. This sequence encodes CASSLLGDQPQHF.

This sequence joins TRBV6-5 and TRBJ2-1, with 14 bases that match TRBD2. V lost 4 bases and J lost 10; bases outside the gene matches: 6. Germline V CDR1 and CDR2: MNHEY, SVGAGI. The CDR3 totals 15 residues. CDR3 nucleotides: TGTGCCAGCAGTTCCAGACTAGCGGGAGGGGGCGAGCAGTTCTTC. Protein product: CASSSRLAGGGEQFF.

This clone was seen only a few times. This chain links TRBV7-9 with TRBJ1-1, with D possibly matching TRBD1 (5 bases). The CDR3 runs 14 residues. Trimming took 3 bases from V and 0 from J, leaving 8 bases between them. Germline V CDR1 and CDR2: SEHNR, FQNEAQ (reference sequence). The DNA of the CDR3 is TGTGCCAGCAGCTTTCAGGGACTGAACACTGAAGCTTTCTTT. Protein: CASSFQGLNTEAFF.

The chain combines TRBV30 with TRBJ1-3; the D is unclear. The length of the CDR3 is 13 residues. Trimming took off 4 bases at V and 0 bases at J, with 7 bases between the two ends. The germline CDR1 and CDR2 sequences are GTSNPN and SVGIG (reference sequence). The CDR3 DNA reads TGTGCCTGGAATTTACGCTCTGGAAACACCATATATTTT. It codes for CAWNLRSGNTIYF.

This chain joins TRBV4-1 and TRBJ2-1, with D tentatively TRBD2 (6 bases). The ends were cut back, 1 base at V and 1 base at J, with 8 bases in the middle. Germline loops: CDR1 MGHRA, CDR2 YSYEKL. CDR3 length: 15 amino acids. CDR3: CASSQGEVSYNEQFF. CDR3 DNA: TGCGCCAGCAGCCAAGGGGAGGTTTCCTACAATGAGCAGTTCTTC.

This clone was seen more than once but under ten times. The chain links TRBV12-5 to TRBJ2-7; the D call may be TRBD1 or TRBD2 (5 bases each). Trimming stripped 6 bases from V and 0 bases from J, with 12 bases between. The CDR3 contains 14 residues. Germline V lookup: CDR1 LGHNT, CDR2 FRNRAP. CDR3: CASGKADTSYEQYF. DNA of the CDR3: TGTGCTAGTGGGAAAGCGGACACCTCCTACGAGCAGTACTTC.

V gene TRBV15 combines with J gene TRBJ2-1, with 9 bases aligning to TRBD2. Unmatched junction bases numbered 11, after V lost 2 bases and J lost 6 bases. Germline CDR1 is LNHNV and CDR2 is YYDKDF (reference sequence). The CDR3 runs 17 residues. CDR3 protein: CATSRTKTSGQSNEQFF. CDR3 coding DNA: TGTGCCACCAGCAGAACCAAGACTAGCGGCCAGAGCAATGAGCAGTTCTTC.

This chain uses TRBV7-3 with TRBJ2-7; 7 bases fit TRBD1. Germline assignment: CDR1 SGHTA and CDR2 FQGTGA. The CDR3 is 13 residues long. Trimming took 5 bases from V and 6 from J; bases not matched to a gene: 7. CDR3 sequence (DNA): TGTGCCAGCAGCACCCAACAGGGGACCGAGCAGTACTTC. Translated: CASSTQQGTEQYF.

The V call is TRBV28, the J call TRBJ2-5, with 8 bases identical to TRBD1. The CDR3 loop spans 16 amino acids. Germline-derived CDR1 and CDR2 are MDHEN and SYDVKM. After removal of 1 base from V and 5 bases from J, the junction contained 9 bases not matched to a gene. The CDR3 coding sequence is TGTGCCAGCAGTTTATTGGACAGGGTACTGGGGGAGACCCAGTACTTC. Its protein is CASSLLDRVLGETQYF. The full variable domain, its missing parts supplied by reference TRBV28 and TRBJ2-5, is DVKVTQSSRYLVKRTGEKVFLECVQDMDHENMFWYRQDPGLGLRLIYFSYDVKMKEKGDIPEGYSVSREKKERFSLILESASTNQTSMYLCASSLLDRVLGETQYFGPGTRLLVL.

The chain uses TRBV11-3 and TRBJ2-1; 7 positions match TRBD2. The junction had 6 bases not matched to a gene; V was cut back by 1 base and J by 6 bases. Per germline, CDR1 SGHNT and CDR2 YENEEA. The CDR3 is 15 residues long. The CDR3 protein is CASSLGGQRGNEQFF. CDR3 in DNA: TGTGCCAGCAGCTTAGGGGGCCAGCGGGGCAATGAGCAGTTCTTC.

The rearrangement joins TRBV5-1 to TRBJ2-3; D may be TRBD2 (7 bases). Germline CDR1 reads SGHRS; CDR2 reads YFSETQ. V shed 0 bases and J shed 0 bases, with 17 bases lying between them. The CDR3 has 18 residues. In DNA form, the CDR3 reads TGCGCCAGCAGCTTGGCCGCTTGGGCGGGGGCAAGCACAGATACGCAGTATTTT. Translating it yields CASSLAAWAGASTDTQYF.

This clone occurred a few times. The rearrangement links TRBV5-1 to TRBJ2-7, with 10 bases lining up with TRBD1. J was trimmed by 4 bases and V by 4 bases; bases with no gene match: 8. Germline V gene sequence: CDR1 SGHRS, CDR2 YFSETQ. The CDR3 extends over 15 amino acids. CDR3 amino acids: CASSPRDRGSYEQYF. The CDR3 region has the DNA TGCGCCAGCAGCCCCCGGGACAGGGGATCGTACGAGCAGTACTTC.

The chain couples TRBV4-1 to TRBJ1-5; maybe TRBD1 (5 bases). The germline gives CDR1 MGHRA, CDR2 YSYEKL. The CDR3 loop spans 15 amino acids. With 0 bases removed from V and 4 bases from J, the gap between germline ends came to 10 bases. This CDR3 reads CASSQDLQGNQPQHF. DNA of the CDR3: TGCGCCAGCAGCCAAGATCTTCAGGGTAATCAGCCCCAGCATTTT.

The chain has TRBV7-3 and TRBJ2-2, with a possible D match to TRBD2 (5 bases). Trimming stripped 3 bases from V and 0 bases from J, with 8 bases between. The CDR3 has 15 amino acids. In germline, CDR1 is SGHTA, CDR2 FQGTGA. The CDR3 is CASSLAGANTGELFF. Written as DNA, the CDR3 is TGTGCCAGCAGCTTGGCCGGGGCGAACACCGGGGAGCTGTTTTTT.

The CDR3 sequence: CASSDMTLAGDTQYF. The CDR3 nucleotides read TGTGCCAGCAGTGACATGACACTAGCGGGGGATACGCAGTATTTT. The chain uses TRBV2 and TRBJ2-3, with 10 nucleotides matching TRBD2. J was trimmed by 6 bases and V by 3 bases; bases with no gene match: 6. The CDR3 runs to 15 residues. Germline CDR1 SNHLY, CDR2 FYNNEI.

This clone showed up just once. V gene TRBV4-1 combines with J gene TRBJ1-1; maybe TRBD1 (5 bases). Trimming took 6 bases from V and 3 from J, leaving 17 bases between them. CDR3 size: 15 residues. In germline, CDR1 is MGHRA, CDR2 YSYEKL. Here the CDR3 reads CASRQSGLGHTEAFF. DNA of the CDR3: TGCGCCAGCAGACAGTCCGGTCTGGGGCACACTGAAGCTTTCTTT.

CDR3 sequence (DNA): TGTGCCAGCAGCTTAGGGCAGGGAAGGGAGCAGTACTTC. Protein: CASSLGQGREQYF. The chain recombines TRBV7-3 with TRBJ2-7; maybe TRBD1 (5 bases). The germline V gene encodes CDR1 SGHTA and CDR2 FQGTGA. The CDR3 is made up of 13 amino acids. V was trimmed by 2 bases and J by 7 bases, leaving 12 bases between them.

The table lists this clone with a count of one. The chain carries TRBV9 and TRBJ2-1; no firm D call. CDR3 length: 13 residues. The germline V gene encodes CDR1 SGDLS and CDR2 YYNGEE. Deletions cut 3 bases from V and 9 bases from J, with 13 bases between. The DNA of the CDR3 is TGTGCCAGCAGCGGTAGTGGCGTGGGTGAGCAGTTCTTC. Translated: CASSGSGVGEQFF. Drawing the rest from reference TRBV9 and TRBJ2-1, the complete variable domain is DSGVTQTPKHLITATGQRVTLRCSPRSGDLSVYWYQQSLDQGLQFLIQYYNGEERAKGNILERFSAQQFPDLHSELNLSSLELGDSALYFCASSGSGVGEQFFGPGTRLTVL.

By share of the sample, this clone is medium-sized (0.01 to 0.1%). V usage is TRBV6-5 and J usage is TRBJ2-1; D may be TRBD1 or TRBD2 (5 bases each). Germline CDR1 and CDR2: MNHEY and SVGAGI. The CDR3 totals 13 residues. The V gene lost 0 bases and the J gene lost 10 bases, with 10 bases spanning the gap. The CDR3 DNA sequence: TGTGCCAGCAGTTACTCGGAAGGGGACGAGCAGTTCTTC. It encodes CASSYSEGDEQFF.